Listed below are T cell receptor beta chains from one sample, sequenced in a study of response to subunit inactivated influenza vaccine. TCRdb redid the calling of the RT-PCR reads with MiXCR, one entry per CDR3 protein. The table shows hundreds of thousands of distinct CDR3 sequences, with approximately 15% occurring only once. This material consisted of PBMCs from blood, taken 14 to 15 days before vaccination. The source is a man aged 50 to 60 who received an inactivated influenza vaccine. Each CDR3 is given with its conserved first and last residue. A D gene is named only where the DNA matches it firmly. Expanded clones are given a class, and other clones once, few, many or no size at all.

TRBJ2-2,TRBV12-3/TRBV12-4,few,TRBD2,CASSLAPVAGYTGELFF,TGTGCCAGCAGTTTAGCGCCTGTAGCGGGGTACACCGGGGAGCTGTTTTTT
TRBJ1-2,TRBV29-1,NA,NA,CSVGPRPTNYGYTF,TGCAGCGTGGGACCACGGCCGACGAACTATGGCTACACCTTC
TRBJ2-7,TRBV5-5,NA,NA,CASSLFWGSDYEQYF,TGTGCCAGCAGCTTGTTCTGGGGTTCGGACTACGAGCAGTACTTC
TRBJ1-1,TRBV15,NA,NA,CATSRDLEGGTEAFF,TGTGCCACCAGCAGAGATCTCGAGGGGGGGACTGAAGCTTTCTTT
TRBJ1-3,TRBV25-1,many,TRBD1,CASSEGQGARNTIYF,TGTGCCAGCAGTGAAGGACAGGGGGCCAGAAACACCATATATTTT
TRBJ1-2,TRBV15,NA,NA,CATSRGQGYGYTF,TGTGCCACCAGCAGAGGCCAGGGCTATGGCTACACCTTC
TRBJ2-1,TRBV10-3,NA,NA,CAISEGATTYNEQFF,TGTGCCATCAGTGAAGGCGCGACTACCTACAATGAGCAGTTCTTC
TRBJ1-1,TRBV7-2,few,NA,CASSKRQAESAFF,TGTGCCAGCAGCAAACGACAGGCGGAATCAGCTTTCTTT
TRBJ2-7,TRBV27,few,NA,CASSPGVGGRFYEQYF,TGTGCCAGCAGTCCAGGTGTGGGGGGGCGCTTCTACGAGCAGTACTTC
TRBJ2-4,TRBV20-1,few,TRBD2,CSAPLAGAYLAKNIQYF,TGCAGTGCTCCATTAGCGGGGGCCTACTTAGCCAAAAACATTCAGTACTTC
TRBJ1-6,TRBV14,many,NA,CASSPQGNSPLHF,TGTGCCAGCAGCCCTCAGGGAAATTCACCCCTCCACTTT
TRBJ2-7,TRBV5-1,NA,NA,CASSLYSGAEYEQYF,TGCGCCAGCAGCTTGTATTCAGGGGCAGAATACGAGCAGTACTTC
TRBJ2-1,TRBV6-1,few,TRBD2,CASTLGWTSGFEQFF,TGTGCCAGCACCCTAGGGTGGACTAGCGGATTCGAGCAGTTCTTC
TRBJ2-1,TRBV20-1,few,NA,CSATGPPSNNEQFF,TGCAGTGCTACGGGACCTCCTTCTAACAATGAGCAGTTCTTC
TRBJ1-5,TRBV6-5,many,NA,CATTGPEGAQHF,TGTGCCACCACAGGCCCGGAGGGGGCCCAGCATTTT
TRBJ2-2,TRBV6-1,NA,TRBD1,CASRQGQNTGELFF,TGTGCCAGCAGACAGGGGCAAAACACCGGGGAGCTGTTTTTT
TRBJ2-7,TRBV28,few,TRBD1,CASSQVSGGAGNEQYF,TGTGCCAGCAGCCAAGTCTCAGGGGGCGCGGGGAACGAGCAGTACTTC
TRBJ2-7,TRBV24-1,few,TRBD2,CATSGTGTSGSYEQYF,TGTGCCACCAGTGGTACCGGGACTAGCGGCTCCTACGAGCAGTACTTC
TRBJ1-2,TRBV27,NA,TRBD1,CASSTTGGKHGYTF,TGTGCCAGCAGTACGACAGGGGGCAAACACGGCTACACCTTC
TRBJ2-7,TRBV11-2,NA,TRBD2,CASSLDPISGGYEQYF,TGTGCCAGCAGCTTAGATCCGATTAGCGGGGGGTACGAGCAGTACTTC
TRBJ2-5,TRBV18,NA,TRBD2,CASSPPVRTSQETQYF,TGTGCCAGCTCACCACCGGTGAGGACTAGCCAAGAGACCCAGTACTTC